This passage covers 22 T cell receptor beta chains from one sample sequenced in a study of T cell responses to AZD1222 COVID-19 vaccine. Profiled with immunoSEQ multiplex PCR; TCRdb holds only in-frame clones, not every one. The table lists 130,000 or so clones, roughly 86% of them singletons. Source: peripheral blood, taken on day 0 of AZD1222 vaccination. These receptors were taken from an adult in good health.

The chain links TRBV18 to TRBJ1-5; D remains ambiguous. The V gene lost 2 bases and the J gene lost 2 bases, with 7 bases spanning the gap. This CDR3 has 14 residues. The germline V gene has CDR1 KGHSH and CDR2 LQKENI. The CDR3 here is CASSPVGGNQPQHF. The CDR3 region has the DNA TGTGCCAGCTCACCAGTGGGTGGCAATCAGCCCCAGCATTTT. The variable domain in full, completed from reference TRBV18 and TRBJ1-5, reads NAGVMQNPRHLVRRRGQEARLRCSPMKGHSHVYWYRQLPEEGLKFMVYLQKENIIDESGMPKERFSAEFPKEGPSILRIQQVVRGDSAAYFCASSPVGGNQPQHFGDGTRLSIL.

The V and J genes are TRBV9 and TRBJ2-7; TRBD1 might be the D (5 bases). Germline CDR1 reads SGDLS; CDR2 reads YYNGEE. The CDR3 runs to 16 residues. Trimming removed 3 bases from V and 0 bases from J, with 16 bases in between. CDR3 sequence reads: CASSATDRGHSYEQYF. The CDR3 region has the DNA TGTGCCAGCAGCGCTACTGACAGAGGCCACTCCTACGAGCAGTACTTC.

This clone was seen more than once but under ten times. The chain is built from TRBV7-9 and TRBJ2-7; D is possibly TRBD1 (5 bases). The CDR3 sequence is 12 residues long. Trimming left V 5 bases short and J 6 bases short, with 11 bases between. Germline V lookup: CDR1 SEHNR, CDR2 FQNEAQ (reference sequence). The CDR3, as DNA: TGTGCCAGCAGCCCGTACAGGCGCGAGCAGTACTTC. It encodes CASSPYRREQYF.

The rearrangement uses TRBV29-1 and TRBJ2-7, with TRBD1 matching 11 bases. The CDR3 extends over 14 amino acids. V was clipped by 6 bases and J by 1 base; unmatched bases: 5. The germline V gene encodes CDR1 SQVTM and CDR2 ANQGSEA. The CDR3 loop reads CSVAGQGASYEQYF. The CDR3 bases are TGCAGCGTCGCAGGACAGGGGGCGTCCTACGAGCAGTACTTC.

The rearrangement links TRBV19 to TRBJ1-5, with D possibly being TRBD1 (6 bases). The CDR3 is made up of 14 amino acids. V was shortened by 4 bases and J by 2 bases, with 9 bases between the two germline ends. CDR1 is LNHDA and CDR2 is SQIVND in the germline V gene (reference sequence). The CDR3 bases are TGTGCCAGTAGTAAGGGGGATGGCAATCAGCCCCAGCATTTT. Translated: CASSKGDGNQPQHF.

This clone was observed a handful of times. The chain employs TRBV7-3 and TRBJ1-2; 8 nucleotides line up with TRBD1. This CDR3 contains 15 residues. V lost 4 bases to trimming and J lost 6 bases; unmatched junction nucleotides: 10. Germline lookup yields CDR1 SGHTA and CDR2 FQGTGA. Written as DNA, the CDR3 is TGTGCCAGCAGCTCGACAGGGGCCGCTTCGGATGGCTACACCTTC. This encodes CASSSTGAASDGYTF.

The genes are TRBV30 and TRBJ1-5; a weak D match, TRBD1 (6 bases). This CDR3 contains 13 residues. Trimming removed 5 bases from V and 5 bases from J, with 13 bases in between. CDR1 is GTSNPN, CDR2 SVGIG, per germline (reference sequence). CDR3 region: CAWCRGPHQPQHF. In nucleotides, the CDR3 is TGTGCCTGGTGCAGGGGCCCCCATCAGCCCCAGCATTTT.

The CDR3 sequence: CASSLGLGRGPDTQYF. The CDR3, as DNA: TGTGCCAGCAGTTTAGGGCTGGGGCGGGGGCCAGATACGCAGTATTTT. The chain employs TRBV27 and TRBJ2-3; possibly TRBD2 for D (7 bases). Trimming removed 2 bases from V and 4 bases from J, with 16 bases in between. This CDR3 spans 16 amino acids. Looked up from germline, CDR1 is MNHEY and CDR2 is SMNVEV (reference sequence).

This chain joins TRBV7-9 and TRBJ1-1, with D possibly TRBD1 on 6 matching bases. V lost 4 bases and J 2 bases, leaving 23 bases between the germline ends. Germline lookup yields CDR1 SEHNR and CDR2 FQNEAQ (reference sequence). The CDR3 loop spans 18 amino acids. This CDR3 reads CASSSPGWGGASNTEAFF. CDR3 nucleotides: TGTGCCAGCAGCTCCCCCGGTTGGGGGGGCGCAAGTAACACTGAAGCTTTCTTT.

In DNA form, the CDR3 reads TGTGCCAGCACCCGGGGGACAGGGATCCACGAGCAGTACTTC. It is translated as CASTRGTGIHEQYF. The J gene is TRBJ2-7, the V gene TRBV2; 9 positions match TRBD1. The V segment lost 7 bases and the J segment 5 bases; nucleotides outside the gene matches: 9. CDR1 and CDR2 (germline): SNHLY, FYNNEI. The CDR3 covers 14 residues.

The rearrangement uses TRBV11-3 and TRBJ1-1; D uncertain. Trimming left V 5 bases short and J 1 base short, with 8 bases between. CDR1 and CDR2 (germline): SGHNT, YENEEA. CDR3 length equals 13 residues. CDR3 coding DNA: TGTGCCAGCAGCCGGGCGGCGAACACTGAAGCTTTCTTT. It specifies CASSRAANTEAFF.

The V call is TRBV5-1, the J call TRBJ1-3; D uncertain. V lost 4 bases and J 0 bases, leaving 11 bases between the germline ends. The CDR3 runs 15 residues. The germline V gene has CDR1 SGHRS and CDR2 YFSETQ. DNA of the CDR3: TGCGCCAGCAGCCGAGGGAGAGACTCTGGAAACACCATATATTTT. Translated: CASSRGRDSGNTIYF.

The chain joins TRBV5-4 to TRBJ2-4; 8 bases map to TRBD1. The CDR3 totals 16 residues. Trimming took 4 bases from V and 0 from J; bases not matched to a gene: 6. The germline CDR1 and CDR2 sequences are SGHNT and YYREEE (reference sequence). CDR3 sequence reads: CASSDDRGLAKNIQYF. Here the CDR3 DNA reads TGTGCCAGCAGCGACGACAGGGGATTAGCCAAAAACATTCAGTACTTC.

CDR3 sequence (DNA): TGTGCTAGTGGTTTGGTACTCGGCCGGAACACTGAAGCTTTCTTT. Amino acid sequence: CASGLVLGRNTEAFF. This chain uses TRBV12-5 with TRBJ1-1; D uncertain. This CDR3 is built from 15 residues. V was clipped by 0 bases and J by 1 base, with 9 bases between them. CDR1 and CDR2 (germline): LGHNT, FRNRAP.

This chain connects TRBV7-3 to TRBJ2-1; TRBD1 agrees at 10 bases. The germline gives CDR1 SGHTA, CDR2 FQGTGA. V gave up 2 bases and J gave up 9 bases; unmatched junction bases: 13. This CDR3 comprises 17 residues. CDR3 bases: TGTGCCAGCAGCTTACAAAGCCCAACCTGGACAGGGGGTGAGCAGTTCTTC. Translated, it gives CASSLQSPTWTGGEQFF. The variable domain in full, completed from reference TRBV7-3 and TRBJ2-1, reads GAGVSQTPSNKVTEKGKYVELRCDPISGHTALYWYRQSLGQGPEFLIYFQGTGAADDSGLPNDRFFAVRPEGSVSTLKIQRTERGDSAVYLCASSLQSPTWTGGEQFFGPGTRLTVL.

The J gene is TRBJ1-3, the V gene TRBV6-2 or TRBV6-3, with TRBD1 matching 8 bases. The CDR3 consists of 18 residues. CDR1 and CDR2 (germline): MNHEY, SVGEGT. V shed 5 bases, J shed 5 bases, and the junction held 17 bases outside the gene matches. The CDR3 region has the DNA TGTGCCAGCAGTCTTAACACCCAGGACAGGGTGAGTCGAAACACCATATATTTT. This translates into CASSLNTQDRVSRNTIYF.

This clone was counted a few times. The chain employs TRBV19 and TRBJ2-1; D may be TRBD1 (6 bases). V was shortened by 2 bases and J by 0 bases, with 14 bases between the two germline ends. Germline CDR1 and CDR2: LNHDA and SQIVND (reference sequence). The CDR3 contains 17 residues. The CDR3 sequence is CASSINPGVGSYNEQFF. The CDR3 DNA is TGTGCCAGTAGTATAAACCCAGGGGTGGGCTCCTACAATGAGCAGTTCTTC.

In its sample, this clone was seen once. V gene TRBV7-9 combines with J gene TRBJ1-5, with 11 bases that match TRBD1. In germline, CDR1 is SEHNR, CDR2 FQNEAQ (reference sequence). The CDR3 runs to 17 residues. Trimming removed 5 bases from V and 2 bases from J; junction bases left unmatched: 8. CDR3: CASSRGTGGVGNQPQHF. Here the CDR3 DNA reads TGTGCCAGCAGCCGCGGGACAGGGGGTGTTGGCAATCAGCCCCAGCATTTT.

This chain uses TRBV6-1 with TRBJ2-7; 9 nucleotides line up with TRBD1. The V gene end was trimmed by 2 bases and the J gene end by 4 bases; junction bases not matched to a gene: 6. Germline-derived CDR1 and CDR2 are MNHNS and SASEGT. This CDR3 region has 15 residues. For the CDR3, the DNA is TGTGCCAGCAGTGAAAGTGGGGACAGGGCTTACGAGCAGTACTTC. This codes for CASSESGDRAYEQYF.

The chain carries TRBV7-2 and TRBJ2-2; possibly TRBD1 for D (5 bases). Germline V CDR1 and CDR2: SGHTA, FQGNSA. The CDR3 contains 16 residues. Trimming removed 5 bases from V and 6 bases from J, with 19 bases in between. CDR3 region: CASSETGVWHSGELFF. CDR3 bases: TGTGCCAGCAGCGAAACAGGCGTGTGGCATTCCGGGGAGCTGTTTTTT. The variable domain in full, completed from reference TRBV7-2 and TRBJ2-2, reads GAGVSQSPSNKVTEKGKDVELRCDPISGHTALYWYRQSLGQGLEFLIYFQGNSAPDKSGLPSDRFSAERTGGSVSTLTIQRTQQEDSAVYLCASSETGVWHSGELFFGEGSRLTVL.

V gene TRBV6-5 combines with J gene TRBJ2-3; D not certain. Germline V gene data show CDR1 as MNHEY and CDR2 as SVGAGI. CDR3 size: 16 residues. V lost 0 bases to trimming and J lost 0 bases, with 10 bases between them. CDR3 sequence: CASSYSMMDSTDTQYF. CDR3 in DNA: TGTGCCAGCAGTTACTCGATGATGGATAGCACAGATACGCAGTATTTT.

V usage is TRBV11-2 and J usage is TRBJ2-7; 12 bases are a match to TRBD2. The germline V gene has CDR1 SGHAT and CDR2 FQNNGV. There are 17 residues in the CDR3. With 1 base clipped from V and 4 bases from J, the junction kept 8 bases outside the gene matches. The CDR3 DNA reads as TGTGCCAGCAGCTTAGCTCCCATGACTAGCGGGAGTTACGAGCAGTACTTC. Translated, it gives CASSLAPMTSGSYEQYF.